Listed here are 27 T cell receptor beta chains from one sample, sequenced in a study of spatial heterogeneity in lung cancer. TCRdb used MiXCR to reprocess the 5' RACE reads, holding one entry per CDR3 protein. The sample carries about 52,000 distinct CDR3 sequences, 6% to 8.5% recorded once. Time point reported: blood at routine non-recurrence follow-up after resection. Unsorted whole RNA samples from tumor, nontumor lung or frozen PBMC were sequenced. The specimen was PBMCs, collected at follow-up. These receptors were taken from a female donor with early-stage non-small cell lung cancer.

This clonotype showed up just a few times. CDR3 nucleotide sequence: TGTGCCAGCTCCCTATCATCGGCCTCGGCCACAGATACGCAGTATTTT. It specifies CASSLSSASATDTQYF. V and J are TRBV18 and TRBJ2-3; D remains unclear. With 6 bases removed from V and 2 bases from J, the gap between germline ends came to 18 bases. This CDR3 region has 16 residues. Germline CDR1 is KGHSH and CDR2 is LQKENI.

This clonotype appeared a few times. CDR3 sequence (DNA): TGTGCCAGTTCGACAGGGGCCCTCACAGATACGCAGTATTTT. Residues: CASSTGALTDTQYF. The chain combines TRBV3-1 with TRBJ2-3; 8 nucleotides agree with TRBD1. V dropped 9 bases and J dropped 2; count of bases not matched to a gene: 7. CDR1 and CDR2 from the germline V gene are LGHDT and YNNKEL (reference sequence). The CDR3 is made up of 14 amino acids.

This clonotype was detected many times. The V gene is TRBV28, the J gene TRBJ2-1, with 8 bases lining up with TRBD2. The V and J ends lost 2 bases and 7 bases, in that order; junction bases with no gene match: 7. Germline CDR1 MDHEN, CDR2 SYDVKM. The CDR3 is made up of 15 amino acids. The CDR3 sequence is CASSLISGGQNEQFF. The DNA for the CDR3 is TGTGCCAGCAGTTTAATTTCGGGGGGGCAGAATGAGCAGTTCTTC.

The gene calls are TRBV11-2 and TRBJ2-4; D not resolved. Trimming left V 7 bases short and J 8 bases short, with 18 bases between. The CDR3 consists of 14 residues. Germline CDR1 is SGHAT and CDR2 is FQNNGV. The CDR3 protein is CASIPTTRRDIQYF. In DNA form, the CDR3 reads TGTGCCAGCATTCCAACTACCCGAAGGGACATTCAGTACTTC.

The CDR3, as DNA: TGTGCCAGTAGAAGGACAGAAGACACAGATACGCAGTATTTT. Encoded protein: CASRRTEDTDTQYF. The chain has TRBV19 and TRBJ2-3, with a tentative D call TRBD1 (6 bases). CDR1 is LNHDA, CDR2 SQIVND, per germline (reference sequence). The germline V and J ends were trimmed by 6 bases and 2 bases, with 12 bases remaining between them. The CDR3 spans 14 residues.

The V gene is TRBV2, the J gene TRBJ2-7, with TRBD1 matching 8 bases. The CDR3 length is 14 residues. From germline, CDR1 is SNHLY and CDR2 FYNNEI. V lost 10 bases to trimming and J lost 3 bases; unmatched junction nucleotides: 11. As DNA, the CDR3 is TGTGCCACCCGATCCCCTGGGACAGGCTACGAGCAGTACTTC. This translates into CATRSPGTGYEQYF.

This clonotype was counted between two and nine times. The CDR3 DNA reads as TGTGCCAGCTCACCCTCCGGGGGTTCCAGAGGTGGCTACACCTTC. As protein: CASSPSGGSRGGYTF. The chain carries TRBV18 and TRBJ1-2; D perhaps matches TRBD1 (5 bases). The ends were cut back, 3 bases at V and 7 bases at J, with 18 bases in the middle. The CDR3 loop spans 15 amino acids. CDR1 and CDR2 (germline): KGHSH, LQKENI.

In its sample, this clonotype was seen many times. The V call is TRBV12-3 or TRBV12-4, the J call TRBJ1-4; 12 nucleotides agree with TRBD1. The CDR3 runs to 14 residues. Trimming took 7 bases from V and 8 from J; bases not matched to a gene: 5. CDR3 DNA: TGTGCCAGCACCCGGGACAGGGGGCAGGAAAAACTGTTTTTT. Residues: CASTRDRGQEKLFF.

The sample holds many counts of this clonotype. The V and J genes are TRBV7-2 and TRBJ2-7; D is undetermined. CDR1 SGHTA and CDR2 FQGNSA come from the germline V gene. This CDR3 is built from 15 residues. Trimming took 1 base from V and 0 from J, leaving 10 bases between them. The CDR3 protein is CASSLDTRSSYEQYF. The DNA for the CDR3 is TGTGCCAGCAGCTTAGACACACGGAGCTCCTACGAGCAGTACTTC.

This clonotype has at least ten counts. The CDR3 nucleotides are TGTGCCAGCAGCGTAGCCGGGACTAGCTCCTACAATGAGCAGTTCTTC. This translates into CASSVAGTSSYNEQFF. The genes are TRBV9 and TRBJ2-1, with 8 bases aligning to TRBD2. Germline loops: CDR1 SGDLS, CDR2 YYNGEE. The CDR3 runs 16 residues. The V and J ends lost 0 bases and 0 bases, in that order; junction bases with no gene match: 2. Full variable domain (remainder filled in from reference TRBV9 and TRBJ2-1): DSGVTQTPKHLITATGQRVTLRCSPRSGDLSVYWYQQSLDQGLQFLIQYYNGEERAKGNILERFSAQQFPDLHSELNLSSLELGDSALYFCASSVAGTSSYNEQFFGPGTRLTVL.

This clonotype turned up a few times. The V and J genes are TRBV18 and TRBJ2-7, with 9 bases aligning to TRBD1. With 1 base clipped from V and 8 bases from J, the junction kept 9 bases outside the gene matches. This CDR3 has 15 amino acids. Germline V gene lookup returns CDR1 KGHSH and CDR2 LQKENI. CDR3 sequence: CASSPQAGDRVKQYF. CDR3 in DNA: TGTGCCAGCTCACCACAGGCCGGGGACAGGGTAAAGCAGTACTTC.

This chain connects TRBV7-2 to TRBJ1-6; D is unclear. Trimming removed 7 bases at V and 8 bases at J, with 9 bases between. In germline, CDR1 is SGHTA, CDR2 FQGNSA. The CDR3 sequence is 12 residues long. The CDR3 region has the DNA TGTGCCAGCAACAAACCTGATTCACCCCTCCACTTT. Its translation is CASNKPDSPLHF.

This clonotype turned up a few times. The rearrangement links TRBV12-3 or TRBV12-4 to TRBJ2-1; 11 positions match TRBD2. The CDR3 totals 17 residues. The ends lost 5 bases at V and 7 bases at J; junction bases unmatched: 13. The CDR3 loop is CASSKTGTSGFKNEQFF. For the CDR3, the DNA is TGTGCCAGCAGTAAAACCGGGACTAGCGGATTTAAAAATGAGCAGTTCTTC.

This clonotype was counted only a few times. The chain joins TRBV18 to TRBJ2-7, with TRBD1 identical over 9 bases. The CDR3 totals 18 residues. V lost 6 bases and J lost 2; bases outside the gene matches: 17. Germline assignment: CDR1 KGHSH and CDR2 LQKENI. The CDR3 protein is CASSARGQGRPDPYEQYF. Here the CDR3 DNA reads TGTGCCAGCTCGGCTCGCGGACAGGGGCGACCTGATCCCTACGAGCAGTACTTC. The full variable domain, completed using reference TRBV18 and TRBJ2-7, is NAGVMQNPRHLVRRRGQEARLRCSPMKGHSHVYWYRQLPEEGLKFMVYLQKENIIDESGMPKERFSAEFPKEGPSILRIQQVVRGDSAAYFCASSARGQGRPDPYEQYFGPGTRLTVT.

Ten or more counts support this clonotype. The V and J genes are TRBV3-1 and TRBJ1-1; D remains ambiguous. CDR3 length: 12 residues. With 1 base removed from V and 8 bases from J, the gap between germline ends came to 8 bases. The germline CDR1 and CDR2 sequences are LGHDT and YNNKEL (reference sequence). In DNA, the CDR3 is TGTGCCAGCAGCCAAGCAGGTGTGGAAGCTTTCTTT. It translates to CASSQAGVEAFF.

This clonotype was found many times. The chain couples TRBV20-1 to TRBJ1-4, with a tentative D call TRBD1 (5 bases). Germline assignment: CDR1 DFQATT and CDR2 SNEGSKA (reference sequence). The CDR3 is 15 residues long. V dropped 1 base and J dropped 8 bases, with 17 bases sitting between them. The CDR3 reads CSARAPGQGREKLFF. The CDR3 DNA sequence: TGCAGTGCTAGAGCTCCCGGGCAGGGAAGGGAAAAACTGTTTTTT.

This clonotype has a count of ten or more. The CDR3 sequence: CATTTSSTDTQYF. The CDR3 DNA reads TGTGCCACCACGACATCTAGCACAGATACGCAGTATTTT. This sequence joins TRBV15 and TRBJ2-3; the D is unclear. V dropped 7 bases and J dropped 0 bases, with 8 bases sitting between them. CDR1 is LNHNV and CDR2 is YYDKDF in the germline V gene (reference sequence). The CDR3 contains 13 residues. Using reference TRBV15 and TRBJ2-3 for the parts outside the CDR3, the full variable domain is DAMVIQNPRYQVTQFGKPVTLSCSQTLNHNVMYWYQQKSSQAPKLLFHYYDKDFNNEADTPDNFQSRRPNTSFCFLDIRSPGLGDTAMYLCATTTSSTDTQYFGPGTRLTVL.

In its sample, this clonotype was seen many times. The chain couples TRBV9 to TRBJ1-5; no clear D gene. The CDR3 covers 13 residues. With 4 bases removed from V and 2 bases from J, the gap between germline ends came to 7 bases. Germline V gene data show CDR1 as SGDLS and CDR2 as YYNGEE. The CDR3 spells CASSLDGNQPQHF. The CDR3 nucleotides are TGTGCCAGCAGCCTAGACGGCAATCAGCCCCAGCATTTT.

This clonotype was counted ten times or more. This chain links TRBV20-1 with TRBJ1-5, with D possibly matching TRBD1 (6 bases). CDR3 length: 13 amino acids. CDR1 DFQATT and CDR2 SNEGSKA come from the germline V gene (reference sequence). V lost 0 bases, J lost 7 bases, and 10 bases lay in between. CDR3: CSAREGARQPQHF. The CDR3 DNA is TGCAGTGCTAGAGAGGGGGCTCGGCAGCCCCAGCATTTT.

This clonotype showed up many times. V usage is TRBV7-2 and J usage is TRBJ2-1; D possibly corresponds to TRBD2 (7 bases). The CDR3 runs to 16 residues. Trimming stripped 5 bases from V and 4 bases from J, with 18 bases between. Germline CDR1 and CDR2: SGHTA and FQGNSA. The CDR3 spells CASSPRRGRRYNEQFF. CDR3 in DNA: TGTGCCAGCAGCCCAAGGCGGGGGCGGAGATACAATGAGCAGTTCTTC.

This clonotype was observed many times. The chain carries TRBV21-1 and TRBJ2-5; the D call TRBD1 from the table was never checked on the DNA. TRBV21-1 is noted as a pseudogene. The CDR3 is made up of 16 amino acids. The CDR3 reads CASSKGAGKIQETQYF. Written as DNA, the CDR3 is TGTGCCAGCAGCAAAGGGGCAGGGAAAATCCAAGAGACCCAGTACTTC.

This clonotype was found many times. This CDR3 reads CASTTFTNTEAFF. As DNA, the CDR3 is TGTGCCAGCACCACCTTTACGAACACTGAAGCTTTCTTT. The rearrangement uses TRBV7-2 and TRBJ1-1; D is unclear. The germline V gene has CDR1 SGHTA and CDR2 FQGNSA. The CDR3 covers 13 residues. Trimming cost V 7 bases and J 1 base, with 10 bases left between them.

This clonotype was detected ten times or more. The chain employs TRBV4-2 and TRBJ2-3; 7 bases are shared with TRBD2. Trimming cost V 4 bases and J 4 bases; bases outside gene matches: 17. CDR3 size: 18 residues. Germline V lookup: CDR1 LGHNA, CDR2 YNFKEQ. The CDR3 reads CASSLDSTLAVGPDTQYF. The CDR3 bases are TGTGCCAGCAGCCTGGATTCGACCCTAGCGGTTGGTCCAGATACGCAGTATTTT.

This clonotype was seen repeatedly, ten times or more. J is TRBJ2-1 and V is TRBV7-2; D ambiguous. The CDR3 is made up of 17 amino acids. CDR1 SGHTA and CDR2 FQGNSA come from the germline V gene. Trimming stripped 4 bases from V and 0 bases from J, with 16 bases between. The CDR3 protein is CASSSLGDRSSYNEQFF. CDR3 in DNA: TGTGCCAGCAGCTCCCTAGGAGACCGGAGCTCCTACAATGAGCAGTTCTTC.

The table lists this clonotype with many counts. V usage is TRBV5-1 and J usage is TRBJ1-1; no clear D gene. Trimming removed 0 bases at V and 0 bases at J, with 9 bases between. The CDR3 has 15 residues. Germline values: CDR1 SGHRS, CDR2 YFSETQ. The CDR3 nucleotides are TGCGCCAGCAGCTTGGTGCCAGACATGAACACTGAAGCTTTCTTT. Translating it yields CASSLVPDMNTEAFF.

This clonotype occurred many times. The rearrangement uses TRBV11-2 and TRBJ1-2, with no clear D. The CDR3 extends over 13 amino acids. Between the trimmed V and J ends, which lost 1 base and 3 bases, there was a span of 6 bases. CDR1 SGHAT and CDR2 FQNNGV come from the germline V gene. Here the CDR3 reads CASSLGTDYGYTF. The CDR3 DNA follows: TGTGCCAGCAGCTTAGGGACGGACTATGGCTACACCTTC.

This clonotype was observed many times. V and J are TRBV5-1 and TRBJ1-6; the D gene is possibly TRBD1 (5 bases). CDR3 length: 15 amino acids. Germline CDR1 and CDR2: SGHRS and YFSETQ. V was pared by 0 bases and J by 8 bases, with 12 bases between. CDR3 nucleotide sequence: TGCGCCAGCAGCTTGGGGCAGGGCGGTCATTCACCCCTCCACTTT. It encodes CASSLGQGGHSPLHF.